The TCR beta chain described here comes from a study of beta chain features in type 1 diabetes (dated by TCRdb to 2017 to 2018). For the study in its entirety: Mean age, gender distribution, total cell number and subset yield were not different between patients and healthy donors. Whereas all 30 or so donors provided naive and central memory subsets, regulatory and stem cell-like memory subsets were isolated from just 8 patients and roughly 8 healthy donors. A total of under 120,000,000 sorted cells were examined across all samples, and RNA yield correlated strongly with the number of cells per subset. In the study, recently diagnosed type 1 diabetes patients and matched healthy donors were compared on the TCRB repertoires of their sorted circulating CD4+ T cell subsets. Beyond this particular receptor, the publication reports: Naive, central memory and regulatory TCRB repertoires appeared to be more similar among patients than among healthy donors. Shorter templates might have been favored by PCR, but patient and control samples were amplified and corrected together, so both groups would have been affected equally by any skew. Fewer insertions and more nucleotide deletions at VDJ recombination sites were observed in patients with type 1 diabetes, implying thymic rearrangement abnormalities. Because cDNA rather than genomic DNA was sequenced, highly expressing activated cells could have been over-represented, although no difference in activation and CD3 levels was found between groups. In all four CD4+ subsets, TCRB CDR3 length was moderately but significantly shorter in type 1 diabetes patients. Only small numbers of individuals were included in the HLA sub-analyses, which left unresolved whether HLA type had any influence on TCRB rearrangement.

From a lookup of the germline V gene (reference sequence), CDR1 and CDR2 are LNHNV and YYDKDF. The CDR3 measures 17 amino acids from cysteine to phenylalanine. The retained sequence is limited to the CDR3, 51 bases, with the frame set at the first base. V loses 0 bases at its end and J loses 3 bases; junction bases beyond the gene matches: 5. About this clone itself: The antigen it recognizes is unknown. No qualities accompany the bases; no much larger clone lies one base away.

The High Capacity cDNA Reverse Transcription Kit was used to reverse transcribe all of the isolated RNA, meaning that expressed TCRB transcripts were what got sequenced. Deep immunoSEQ sequencing was applied to naive, central memory and regulatory T cell samples, giving an average of approximately 3.8 million total reads per sample. Sorted cells were lysed in RLT buffer, and RNA was extracted using DNase-treated RNeasy Micro or Mini kits according to cell number. To prevent cross-contamination, each cell subset was processed individually, whereas patient and healthy donor samples were processed jointly. The immunoSEQ multiplex PCR was used to amplify TCRB sequences from cDNA, generating 87-bp fragments that spanned the CDR3 region. The amplicons were sequenced using the Illumina HiSeq platform. The study's processing was this. PCR bias was computationally corrected using synthetic template baselines, reads within Hamming distance 2 were collapsed, and singletons that could not be merged were discarded. Reads were aligned to IMGT to assign V, D and J genes, CDR3 length, and insertions or deletions at six rearrangement sites. Clonotype counts were normalized to sorted cell number within each subset before computing true diversity and Gini coefficients with the tcR R package. The overlap coefficient, calculated on TCRB nucleotide sequences, was used to measure repertoire sharing. As a proxy for the pre-selection repertoire, out-of-frame TCRB sequences from naive cells were analyzed. Sourced from immuneACCESS, this table was stored by TCRdb with only in-frame sequences that have V and J called. A share of the clones is absent; for the studies checked, an unresolved V gene accounts for under half, and the remainder has no known explanation. V, J and clone size were drawn from that table, and D and trimming were deduced from the DNA. The sample profile shows around 240,000 clones; around 65% of them were found once. Approximately 0.053% of the sample belongs to the ten largest clones.

A single peripheral blood draw of about 116 mL on average was collected from each donor into heparinised tubes. A BD FACSAria II was used to sort naive, central memory, regulatory and stem cell-like memory CD4+ T cells with a panel that included CD45RO, CCR7, CD25, CD127, CD95 and CD27. Purity was above 98% for every sorted population. PBMCs were separated immediately by Lymphoprep density gradient centrifugation and were stained directly, without being cultured. Samples were stained and sorted in pairs, with one healthy donor and one patient per experiment, so that batch effects were minimized. This sequence originates from a man between 25 and 39 years old in good health. Input material: naive CD4+ T cells from blood. The cell subset or site label, as the study defines it: true naive CD4+ T cells. The chain is made from TRBV15 and TRBJ2-1, with 10 bases matching TRBD2. DNA sequence: TGTGCCACCAGCAGAGATAAAGGGACTAGCGACTACAATGAGCAGTTCTTC. Its protein reads: CATSRDKGTSDYNEQFF. Joined to the reference TRBV15 and TRBJ2-1 proteins, this CDR3 gives the full variable domain: DAMVIQNPRYQVTQFGKPVTLSCSQTLNHNVMYWYQQKSSQAPKLLFHYYDKDFNNEADTPDNFQSRRPNTSFCFLDIRSPGLGDTAMYLCATSRDKGTSDYNEQFFGPGTRLTVL.